This is a list of T cell receptor beta chains from one sample in a study of CD8 T cells in ankylosing spondylitis. One entry per CDR3 protein results from TCRdb running MiXCR on the 5' RACE reads. The sample consists of around 770,000 distinct CDR3 sequences, about 20% of them appearing once. The sample was blood, either unsorted or a sorted T cell fraction (not recorded which). Receptors were obtained from a male donor with ankylosing spondylitis. Each CDR3 is given with its conserved first and last residue. Each record gives: J gene, D gene, clone size, V gene, CDR3 DNA, CDR3 protein. A D gene is named only where the DNA matches it firmly. Size is stated for part of the rows, as once, few or many counts, or as a class when the clone is expanded.

TRBJ2-3,NA,few,TRBV14,TGTGCCAGCAGCCAAGATTCGGCGGGGTTTCTGACAGATACGCAGTATTTT,CASSQDSAGFLTDTQYF
TRBJ2-7,NA,NA,TRBV12-3/TRBV12-4,TGTGCCAGCAGTTCACAGCCAAGCAAATCCTACGAGCAGTACTTC,CASSSQPSKSYEQYF
TRBJ2-7,NA,NA,TRBV28,TGTGCCAGCAGTTCCTCTTACGGACTACCCTACGAGCAGTACTTC,CASSSSYGLPYEQYF
TRBJ2-3,TRBD1,NA,TRBV7-9,TGTGCCAGCAGCTTAGGTCCGGCAGGGGGAACAGATACGCAGTATTTT,CASSLGPAGGTDTQYF
TRBJ1-4,NA,NA,TRBV12-3/TRBV12-4,TGTGCCAGCAGTTCCGAACAGTCCGGACGGGATGAAAAACTGTTTTTT,CASSSEQSGRDEKLFF
TRBJ2-1,TRBD2,NA,TRBV30,TGTGCCTGGAGTTGGGGGGGAGGGCCCGGCAATGAGCAGTTCTTC,CAWSWGGGPGNEQFF
TRBJ1-2,TRBD1,few,TRBV18,TGTGCCAGCTCACCAGGGACAGGGGAGGTCTATGGCTACACCTTC,CASSPGTGEVYGYTF
TRBJ2-7,NA,few,TRBV5-1,TGCGCCAGCAGCTTGGACATCGGGTACGAGCAGTACTTC,CASSLDIGYEQYF
TRBJ2-7,NA,few,TRBV18,TGTGCCAGCTCACCCGTCCCCGTCGGGTACGAGCAGTACTTC,CASSPVPVGYEQYF
TRBJ2-3,NA,many,TRBV5-1,TGCGCCAGCAGCTTGGTAGTGGGAGCGGATACGCAGTATTTT,CASSLVVGADTQYF
TRBJ2-5,NA,few,TRBV7-9,TGTGCCAGCAGCCCTCGGGGGGCCGAAGAGACCCAGTACTTC,CASSPRGAEETQYF
TRBJ2-3,NA,once,TRBV9,TGTGCCAGCAGCGGGAGGGGGGAGCGCACAGATACGCAGTATTTT,CASSGRGERTDTQYF
TRBJ2-1,TRBD2,NA,TRBV4-3,TGCGCCAGCAGCCAAGAACCAGCGGGAGGGGCCTACAATGAGCAGTTCTTC,CASSQEPAGGAYNEQFF
TRBJ2-3,NA,NA,TRBV5-1,TGCGCCAGCAGCTTGGTCGGATCTCAGGATACGCAGTATTTT,CASSLVGSQDTQYF
TRBJ2-1,NA,NA,TRBV6-6,TGTGCCAGCAGTTACTGGCGGAACAATGAGCAGTTCTTC,CASSYWRNNEQFF
TRBJ2-3,TRBD2,few,TRBV11-2,TGTGCCAGCAGCCCGACCCTCTTGACTAGCGGGGGCAGGGATACGCAGTATTTT,CASSPTLLTSGGRDTQYF
TRBJ1-2,NA,few,TRBV20-1,TGCAGTGCTAGCGGAGGGCAGCGGGTGGGCTACACCTTC,CSASGGQRVGYTF
TRBJ2-2,TRBD2,many,TRBV7-9,TGTGCCAGCAGCCGGACCGGGACTACGAACACCGGGGAGCTGTTTTTT,CASSRTGTTNTGELFF
TRBJ2-1,TRBD2,few,TRBV18,TGTGCCAGCTCACCACTACTAGCGGGAGCCAATGAGCAGTTCTTC,CASSPLLAGANEQFF
TRBJ1-4,TRBD1,NA,TRBV6-5,TGTGCCAGCAGTTACTTGGGACAGGGGTTGGAAAAACTGTTTTTT,CASSYLGQGLEKLFF
TRBJ1-1,TRBD1,NA,TRBV27,TGTGCCAGCTCCTCGGCCGGGACAGCGAACACTGAAGCTTTCTTT,CASSSAGTANTEAFF
TRBJ2-2,NA,few,TRBV18,TGTGCCAGCTCACCACTGGGTCAAAACACCGGGGAGCTGTTTTTT,CASSPLGQNTGELFF
TRBJ1-2,NA,few,TRBV7-9,TGTGCCAGCAGCTTAGATGGCGGAACTAACTATGGCTACACCTTC,CASSLDGGTNYGYTF
TRBJ1-1,NA,NA,TRBV6-6,TGTGCCAGCAGCACATCACAGAGGACTGAAGCTTTCTTT,CASSTSQRTEAFF
TRBJ1-4,TRBD1,NA,TRBV7-2,TGTGCCAGCAGCTCGAATCCCGGGACAGGGGGGAAACTGTTTTTT,CASSSNPGTGGKLFF
TRBJ2-5,NA,many,TRBV2,TGCGCCAGCAGCCGAGAAGAGACCCAGTACTTC,CASSREETQYF
TRBJ2-6,TRBD1,NA,TRBV27,TGTGCCAGCTCCCTCGCAGGGGGTCTTTCCGGGGCCAACGTCCTGACTTTC,CASSLAGGLSGANVLTF
TRBJ1-5,NA,many,TRBV12-3/TRBV12-4,TGTGCCAGCAGTTTAGCATCCAGGGGTGGCAATCAGCCCCAGCATTTT,CASSLASRGGNQPQHF
TRBJ2-2,NA,NA,TRBV2,TGTGCCAGCAGTAGGTCCAGGGTAGGCGGGGAGCTGTTTTTT,CASSRSRVGGELFF
TRBJ2-7,NA,few,TRBV27,TGTGCCAGCAGTTCCTCCCCGGGACCCTTCTACGAGCAGTACTTC,CASSSSPGPFYEQYF
TRBJ2-7,NA,NA,TRBV27,TGTGCCAGCAGTCCCCTATTCGTGTCCAGCTACTCCTACGAGCAGTACTTC,CASSPLFVSSYSYEQYF
TRBJ1-2,TRBD1,few,TRBV18,TGTGCCAGCTCACCTGGACAGGGGGAGTATGGCTACACCTTC,CASSPGQGEYGYTF
TRBJ2-7,NA,NA,TRBV12-3/TRBV12-4,TGTGCCAGCAGTCCCAGGGGCAGCGCTTACTACGAGCAGTACTTC,CASSPRGSAYYEQYF
TRBJ2-5,NA,NA,TRBV12-3/TRBV12-4,TGTGCCAGCAGCGACGGGGTTGGGGACCAAGAGACCCAGTACTTC,CASSDGVGDQETQYF
TRBJ1-6,NA,many,TRBV25-1,TGTGCCAGCAGTGACGGGCAGGGTCGGAATTCACCCCTCCACTTT,CASSDGQGRNSPLHF
TRBJ1-1,NA,NA,TRBV15,TGTGCCACCAGCAGAGTGGTTCAGGGAAACACTGAAGCTTTCTTT,CATSRVVQGNTEAFF
TRBJ2-5,TRBD1,NA,TRBV28,TGTGCCAGCAGTCCCCCCGGGACAGTCTTGAAGACCCAGTACTTC,CASSPPGTVLKTQYF
TRBJ2-5,NA,few,TRBV20-1,TGCAGTGCTAGAGATGGGCGGGGAGAGACCCAGTACTTC,CSARDGRGETQYF
TRBJ2-1,NA,few,TRBV5-1,TGCGCCAGCACCAGGAGATGGAATGAGCAGTTCTTC,CASTRRWNEQFF
TRBJ1-5,NA,few,TRBV28,TGTGCCAGCAGTAGGTCAATCAGAACGGGCAATCAGCCCCAGCATTTT,CASSRSIRTGNQPQHF
TRBJ1-1,NA,NA,TRBV10-1,TGCGCCAGCAGTGAGTCCCGTCGACCGAACACTGAAGCTTTCTTT,CASSESRRPNTEAFF
TRBJ2-7,NA,few,TRBV6-6,TGTGCCAGCAGTTACAGGGGGAACTACGAGCAGTACTTC,CASSYRGNYEQYF
TRBJ2-7,NA,few,TRBV5-1,TGCGCCAGCAGCTTGGCCGTAGCCACTACCTACGAGCAGTACTTC,CASSLAVATTYEQYF
TRBJ1-1,NA,NA,TRBV5-1,TGCGCCAGCAGCTTGGTTGTCCCCCCTGGGGAGAACACTGAAGCTTTCTTT,CASSLVVPPGENTEAFF
TRBJ2-3,NA,NA,TRBV29-1,TGCAGCGCGACAGTTCGGTTTACGCAGTATTTT,CSATVRFTQYF
TRBJ2-3,NA,few,TRBV24-1,TGTGCCACCAGTGATACAACGGGGTCATCCACAGATACGCAGTATTTT,CATSDTTGSSTDTQYF
TRBJ1-5,NA,NA,TRBV12-3/TRBV12-4,TGTGCCAGCAGTCCGACAGGAGGGGTATGGGCCCAGCATTTT,CASSPTGGVWAQHF
TRBJ2-2,NA,few,TRBV7-9,TGTGCCAGCAGCTACGCAGGGGGGACGGGAACCGGGGAGCTGTTTTTT,CASSYAGGTGTGELFF
TRBJ2-5,TRBD2,few,TRBV20-1,TGCAGGATAAGCGGGACTGGGGAGACCCAGTACTTC,CRISGTGETQYF
TRBJ2-1,TRBD1,few,TRBV13,TGTGCCAGCAGCTTAGGGGGACAGGGGATCTACAATGAGCAGTTCTTC,CASSLGGQGIYNEQFF
TRBJ1-4,NA,NA,TRBV20-1,TGCAGTGCTAGAAGGACAGCCGACGAAAAACTGTTTTTT,CSARRTADEKLFF
TRBJ2-1,NA,NA,TRBV5-5,TGTGCCAGCAGCTTGGACGGTACTATCTACAATGAGCAGTTCTTC,CASSLDGTIYNEQFF
TRBJ2-7,NA,few,TRBV20-1,TGCAGTGCGGGGTATGGGGGCGAGCAGTACTTC,CSAGYGGEQYF
TRBJ2-3,NA,few,TRBV20-1,TGCAGTGCTAGAGGAGAAGGGAGCACAGATACGCAGTATTTT,CSARGEGSTDTQYF
TRBJ1-1,TRBD1,NA,TRBV10-3,TGTGCCATCAGTAACTCCGCACACGCAGGGGGAACTGAAGCTTTCTTT,CAISNSAHAGGTEAFF
TRBJ2-1,NA,NA,TRBV28,TGTGCCAGCAGCCTCTTGCGGAGCTCCTACAATGAGCAGTTCTTC,CASSLLRSSYNEQFF
TRBJ2-7,NA,few,TRBV4-2,TGTGCCAGCAGCCAAGGCGCCGGGGATGTCTACGAGCAGTACTTC,CASSQGAGDVYEQYF
TRBJ1-1,NA,few,TRBV5-1,TGCGCCAGCAGCACGGAAAACAGGGAATTTGAAGCTTTCTTT,CASSTENREFEAFF
TRBJ2-1,TRBD2,NA,TRBV14,TGTGCCAGCAGCCAAGGATCTAGCGGGAGTGGCCTATCCTACAATGAGCAGTTCTTC,CASSQGSSGSGLSYNEQFF
TRBJ2-2,NA,few,TRBV29-1,TGCAGCGTTGTCGCGGGCGGGGAGCTGTTTTTT,CSVVAGGELFF